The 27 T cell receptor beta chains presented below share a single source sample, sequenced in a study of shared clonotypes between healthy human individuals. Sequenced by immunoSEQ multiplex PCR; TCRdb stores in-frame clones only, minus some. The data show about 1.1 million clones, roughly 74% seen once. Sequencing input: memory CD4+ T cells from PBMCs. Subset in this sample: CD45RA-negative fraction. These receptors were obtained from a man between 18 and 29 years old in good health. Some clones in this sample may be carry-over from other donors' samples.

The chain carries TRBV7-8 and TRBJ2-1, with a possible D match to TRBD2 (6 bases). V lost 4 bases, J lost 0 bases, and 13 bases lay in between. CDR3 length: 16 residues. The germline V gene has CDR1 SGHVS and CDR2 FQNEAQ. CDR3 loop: CASSSLLATSYNEQFF. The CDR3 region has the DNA TGTGCCAGCAGCTCCCTGCTAGCGACCTCCTACAATGAGCAGTTCTTC.

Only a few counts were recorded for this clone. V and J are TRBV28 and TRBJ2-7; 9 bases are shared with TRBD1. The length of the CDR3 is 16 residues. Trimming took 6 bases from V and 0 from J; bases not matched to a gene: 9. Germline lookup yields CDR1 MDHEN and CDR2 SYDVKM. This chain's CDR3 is CASRFTGGGSSYEQYF. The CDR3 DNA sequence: TGTGCCAGCAGGTTCACAGGGGGCGGCAGCTCCTACGAGCAGTACTTC. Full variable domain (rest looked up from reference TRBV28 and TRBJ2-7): DVKVTQSSRYLVKRTGEKVFLECVQDMDHENMFWYRQDPGLGLRLIYFSYDVKMKEKGDIPEGYSVSREKKERFSLILESASTNQTSMYLCASRFTGGGSSYEQYFGPGTRLTVT.

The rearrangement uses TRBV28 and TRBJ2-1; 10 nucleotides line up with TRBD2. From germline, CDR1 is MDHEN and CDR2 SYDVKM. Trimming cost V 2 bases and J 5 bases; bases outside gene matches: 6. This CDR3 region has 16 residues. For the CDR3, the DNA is TGTGCCAGCAGTTTAGCGGGGACTAGCGATCACAATGAGCAGTTCTTC. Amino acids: CASSLAGTSDHNEQFF.

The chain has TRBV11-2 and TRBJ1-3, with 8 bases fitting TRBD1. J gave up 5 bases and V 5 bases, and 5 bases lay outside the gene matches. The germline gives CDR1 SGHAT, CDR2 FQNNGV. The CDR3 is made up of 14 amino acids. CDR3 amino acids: CASSPGTGRNTIYF. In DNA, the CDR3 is TGTGCCAGCAGCCCCGGGACAGGCCGAAACACCATATATTTT.

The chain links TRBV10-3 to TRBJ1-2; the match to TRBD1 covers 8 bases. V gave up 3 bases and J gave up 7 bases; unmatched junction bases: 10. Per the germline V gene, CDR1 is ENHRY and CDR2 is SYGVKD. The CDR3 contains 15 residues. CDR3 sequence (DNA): TGTGCCATCAGTGACCCTAGACAGGGGAGGTCTGGCTACACCTTC. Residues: CAISDPRQGRSGYTF.

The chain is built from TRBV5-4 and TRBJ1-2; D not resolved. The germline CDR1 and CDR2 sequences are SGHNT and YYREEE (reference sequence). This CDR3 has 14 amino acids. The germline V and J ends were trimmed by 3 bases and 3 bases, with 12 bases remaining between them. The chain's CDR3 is CASSSEPGDYGYTF. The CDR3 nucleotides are TGTGCCAGCAGCTCTGAGCCCGGAGACTATGGCTACACCTTC. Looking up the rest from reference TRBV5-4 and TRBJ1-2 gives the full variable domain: ETGVTQSPTHLIKTRGQQVTLRCSSQSGHNTVSWYQQALGQGPQFIFQYYREEENGRGNFPPRFSGLQFPNYSSELNVNALELDDSALYLCASSSEPGDYGYTFGSGTRLTVV.

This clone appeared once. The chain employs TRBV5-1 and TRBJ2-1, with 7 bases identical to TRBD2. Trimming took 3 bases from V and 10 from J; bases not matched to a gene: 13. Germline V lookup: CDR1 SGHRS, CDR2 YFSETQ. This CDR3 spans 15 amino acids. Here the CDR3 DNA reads TGCGCCAGCAGCTCTTGGGGGGGAGAAGCTGAGGAGCAGTTCTTC. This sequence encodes CASSSWGGEAEEQFF.

DNA of the CDR3: TGCGCCAGCAGCTTGACTCAGGGACTAAGCTATGGCTACACCTTC. This gives the protein CASSLTQGLSYGYTF. V and J are TRBV5-1 and TRBJ1-2; a possible D gene is TRBD1 (5 bases). Germline loops: CDR1 SGHRS, CDR2 YFSETQ. This CDR3 region has 15 residues. V dropped 1 base and J dropped 4 bases, with 14 bases sitting between them.

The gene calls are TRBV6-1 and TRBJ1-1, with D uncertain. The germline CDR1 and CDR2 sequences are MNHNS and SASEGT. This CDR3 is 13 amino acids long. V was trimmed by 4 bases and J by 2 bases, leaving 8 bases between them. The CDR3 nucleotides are TGTGCCAGCAGTGCCGAGCCAAACACTGAAGCTTTCTTT. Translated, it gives CASSAEPNTEAFF.

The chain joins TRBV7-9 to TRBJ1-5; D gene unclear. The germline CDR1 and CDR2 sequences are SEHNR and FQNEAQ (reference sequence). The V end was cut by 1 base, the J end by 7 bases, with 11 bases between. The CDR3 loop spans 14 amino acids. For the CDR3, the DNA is TGTGCCAGCAGCTTAGATGTTAAGTGGCAGCCCCAGCATTTT. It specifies CASSLDVKWQPQHF.

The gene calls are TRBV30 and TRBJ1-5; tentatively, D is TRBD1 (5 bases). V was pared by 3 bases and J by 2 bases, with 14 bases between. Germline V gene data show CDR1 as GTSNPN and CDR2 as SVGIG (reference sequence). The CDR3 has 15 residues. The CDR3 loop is CAWSRGVVGNQPQHF. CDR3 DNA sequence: TGTGCCTGGAGCCGAGGGGTCGTAGGCAATCAGCCCCAGCATTTT.

Here the CDR3 reads CASSSGTFNEQFF. In DNA form, the CDR3 reads TGTGCCAGCAGCTCCGGGACCTTCAATGAGCAGTTCTTC. J is TRBJ2-1 and V is TRBV7-3, with D perhaps given as TRBD1 or TRBD2 (5 bases each). There are 13 residues in the CDR3. V lost 4 bases to trimming and J lost 6 bases, with 10 bases between them. The germline CDR1 and CDR2 sequences are SGHTA and FQGTGA.

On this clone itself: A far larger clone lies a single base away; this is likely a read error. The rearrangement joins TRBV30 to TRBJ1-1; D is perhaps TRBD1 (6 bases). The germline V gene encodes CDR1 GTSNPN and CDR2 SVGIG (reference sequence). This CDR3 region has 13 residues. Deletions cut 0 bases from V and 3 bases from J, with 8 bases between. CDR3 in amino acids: CAWSVTGDTEAFF. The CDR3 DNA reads TGTGCCTGGAGTGTGACAGGCGACACTGAAGCTTTCTTT.

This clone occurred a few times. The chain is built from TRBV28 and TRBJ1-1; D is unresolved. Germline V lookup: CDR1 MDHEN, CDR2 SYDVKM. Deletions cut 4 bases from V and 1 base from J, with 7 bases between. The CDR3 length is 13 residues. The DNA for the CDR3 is TGTGCCAGCAGTTATACAGCGAACACTGAAGCTTTCTTT. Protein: CASSYTANTEAFF.

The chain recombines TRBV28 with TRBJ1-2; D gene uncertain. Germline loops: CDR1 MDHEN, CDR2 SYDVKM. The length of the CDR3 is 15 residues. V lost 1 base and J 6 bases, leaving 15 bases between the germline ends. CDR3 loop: CASSLLLQGGDGYTF. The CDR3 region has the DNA TGTGCCAGCAGTTTATTGCTACAAGGTGGCGATGGCTACACCTTC.

CDR3 bases: TGTGCCAGTGTAACTGGACAGGGACATAACTATGGCTACACCTTC. It codes for CASVTGQGHNYGYTF. The genes are TRBV19 and TRBJ1-2, with TRBD1 matching 8 bases. The V gene end was trimmed by 8 bases and the J gene end by 1 base; junction bases not matched to a gene: 9. The CDR3 runs 15 residues. CDR1 and CDR2 (germline): LNHDA, SQIVND (reference sequence).

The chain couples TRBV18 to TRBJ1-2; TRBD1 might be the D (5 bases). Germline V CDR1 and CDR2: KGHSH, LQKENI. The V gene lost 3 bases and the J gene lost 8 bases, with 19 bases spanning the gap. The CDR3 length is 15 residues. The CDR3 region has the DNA TGTGCCAGCTCACCTTTGACAGACCTACAAGGCGGCTACACCTTC. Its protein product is CASSPLTDLQGGYTF.

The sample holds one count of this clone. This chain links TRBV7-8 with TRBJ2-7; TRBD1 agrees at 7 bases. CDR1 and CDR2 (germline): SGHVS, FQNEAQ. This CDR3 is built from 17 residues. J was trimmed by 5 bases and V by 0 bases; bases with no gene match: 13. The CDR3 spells CASSLALPGQNEHEQYF. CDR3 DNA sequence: TGTGCCAGCAGCTTAGCGTTACCGGGACAGAATGAACACGAGCAGTACTTC.

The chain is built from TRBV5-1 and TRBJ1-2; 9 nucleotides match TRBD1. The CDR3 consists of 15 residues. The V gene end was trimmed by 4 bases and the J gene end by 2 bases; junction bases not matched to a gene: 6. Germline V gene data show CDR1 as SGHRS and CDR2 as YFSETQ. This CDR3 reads CASSPGQGGNYGYTF. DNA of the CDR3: TGCGCCAGCAGCCCGGGACAGGGAGGGAACTATGGCTACACCTTC.

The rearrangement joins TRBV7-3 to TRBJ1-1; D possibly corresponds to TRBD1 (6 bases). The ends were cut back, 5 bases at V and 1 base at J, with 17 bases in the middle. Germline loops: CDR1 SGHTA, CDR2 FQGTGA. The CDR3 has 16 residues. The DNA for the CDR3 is TGTGCCAGCAGCGCACAGGGAGGTGGTTCGAACACTGAAGCTTTCTTT. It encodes CASSAQGGGSNTEAFF.

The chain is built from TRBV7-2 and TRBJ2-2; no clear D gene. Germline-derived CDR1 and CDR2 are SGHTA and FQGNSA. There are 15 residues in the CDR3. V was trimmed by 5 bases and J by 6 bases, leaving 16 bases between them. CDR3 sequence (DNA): TGTGCCAGCAGCCCAGAAGTGTGGCGCCCCGGGGAGCTGTTTTTT. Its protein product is CASSPEVWRPGELFF.

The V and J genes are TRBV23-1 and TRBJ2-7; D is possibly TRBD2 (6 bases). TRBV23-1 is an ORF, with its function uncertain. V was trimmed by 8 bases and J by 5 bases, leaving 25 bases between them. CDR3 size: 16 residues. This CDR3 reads CASPKSLGLTRHEQYF. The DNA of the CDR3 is TGCGCCAGCCCCAAATCACTGGGACTGACCCGCCACGAGCAGTACTTC.

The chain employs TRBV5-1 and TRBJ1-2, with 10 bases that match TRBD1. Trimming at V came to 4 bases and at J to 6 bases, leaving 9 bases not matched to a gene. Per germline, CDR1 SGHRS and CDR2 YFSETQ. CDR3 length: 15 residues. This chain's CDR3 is CASSRSPDRGHGYTF. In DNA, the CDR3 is TGCGCCAGCAGCAGGTCCCCCGACAGGGGGCATGGCTACACCTTC.

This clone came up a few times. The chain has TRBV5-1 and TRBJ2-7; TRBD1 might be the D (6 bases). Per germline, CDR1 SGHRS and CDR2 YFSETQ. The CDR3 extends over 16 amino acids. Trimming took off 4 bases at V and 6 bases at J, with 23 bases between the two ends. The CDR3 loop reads CASSITQGFGPLEQYF. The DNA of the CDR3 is TGCGCCAGCAGCATCACACAGGGTTTTGGGCCACTCGAGCAGTACTTC.

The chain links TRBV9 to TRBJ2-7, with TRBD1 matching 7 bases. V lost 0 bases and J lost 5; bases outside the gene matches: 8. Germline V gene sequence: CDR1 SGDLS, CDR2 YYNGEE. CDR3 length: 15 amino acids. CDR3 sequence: CASSVGQGIPHEQYF. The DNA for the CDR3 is TGTGCCAGCAGCGTAGGACAGGGAATTCCCCACGAGCAGTACTTC.

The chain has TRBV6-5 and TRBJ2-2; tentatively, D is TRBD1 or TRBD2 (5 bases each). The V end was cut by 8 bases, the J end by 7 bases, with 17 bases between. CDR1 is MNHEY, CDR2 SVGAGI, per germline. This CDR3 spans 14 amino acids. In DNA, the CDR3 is TGTGCCAGCGGGGACCCACGGTCGGGCGGGGAGCTGTTTTTT. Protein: CASGDPRSGGELFF.

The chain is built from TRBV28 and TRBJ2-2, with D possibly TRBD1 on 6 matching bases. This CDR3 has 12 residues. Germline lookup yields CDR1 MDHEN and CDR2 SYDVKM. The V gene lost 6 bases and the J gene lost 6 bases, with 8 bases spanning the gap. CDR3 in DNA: TGTGCCAGCAGGCAGGGGCCCGGGGAGCTGTTTTTT. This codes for CASRQGPGELFF.